The present T cell receptor beta chain was sequenced within a study of T cell responses to AZD1222 COVID-19 vaccine. As for the study in general: Pooled in the analysis were second doses at about 4 or about 12 weeks.

Assay used: immunoSEQ multiplex PCR; TCRdb lists only in-frame clones, some missing. The repertoire holds 100,000 to 150,000 clones, with more than 70% as singletons. CDR1 is WSHSY and CDR2 is SAAADI in the germline V gene. The ends lost 11 bases at V and 7 bases at J; junction bases unmatched: 14. The CDR3 consists of 15 residues. General observations from the study: White British people made up most donors, females outnumbered males, and clonal diversity was possibly underestimated. At 160-218 and 743-854, vaccine-associated CD4 TCRs were dominant, and they spanned spike. Targeting of unmutated variant regions was reportedly seen in nearly half of spike-specific TCRs.

This clone showed up just once. No antigen is known for it. The source material was peripheral blood, sampled on day 0 of AZD1222 vaccination. The V and J genes are TRBV10-2 and TRBJ2-2; TRBD1 aligns across 9 bases. The receptor's source is an adult in good health. CDR3 loop: CAGQGKGGAGGELFF. The CDR3, as DNA: TGCGCCGGACAGGGGAAAGGGGGCGCCGGCGGGGAGCTGTTTTTT.